This record concerns one T cell receptor beta chain sequence. This clone's antigen is unknown. No much larger clonotype is one base removed from it; base qualities were not supplied. TCRbeta CDR3 regions were amplified from genomic DNA by means of the immunoSEQ Assay, a bias-controlled multiplex PCR. Per the source publication's procedure: The number of nucleated cells in each sample was estimated from the amplification of reference gene primers within the assay. To quantify the absolute abundance of each unique TCRbeta CDR3 rearrangement, sequence reads were collapsed and filtered. Productive Simpson clonality was computed per sample as the square root of Simpson's diversity index over productive rearrangements. In its TCRdb copy, this immuneACCESS table keeps in-frame sequences only and misses some clones. Where compared with another copy, unresolved V genes explain less than half of these, and the others have no known cause. The DNA gave D and trimming, while V, J and clone size come from that table. The sample table shows about 42,000 clones, and roughly 89% are seen once. The ten largest account for around 0.43% of the sample.

Collaborating institutions collected whole blood in K2EDTA tubes following their own protocols. For TCRbeta analysis, collaborators shipped samples in one of three forms: frozen whole blood, isolated PBMCs, or DNA extracted from either of those sample types. This entry comes from a study of blood T cell repertoires in COVID-19 (TCRdb year 2020). Concerning the study at large: The collaborator samples originated in the United States, Italy and Spain and spanned the acute and convalescent phases of COVID-19. Where HLA class I and class II types were available, the types were taken from metadata supplied by the sample provider, not from assay-based typing. The prospective study material was composed of cDNA or gDNA derived from T cells, B-cell-depleted T cells, or PBMCs. The repertoires were released in a freely available public database meant as a resource for research on the immune response to SARS-CoV-2. The samples were drawn from the first 160 participants of the ongoing ImmuneRACE study and from over 950 subjects provided by 6 global collaborators. Sample metadata almost always included a de-identified subject ID, COVID-19 status, age in years and sex. Subjects who had been exposed to COVID-19, were actively infected with it, or had recovered from it provided the deeply sampled blood TCRbeta repertoires that made up the dataset. What the authors observed across the whole study: Clinical and demographic metadata were provided uncurated, with the amount varying by source and participant.

In the germline V gene, CDR1 corresponds to ENHRY and CDR2 to SYGVKD. Cut back by 5 bases and 2 bases, the V and J ends lie 15 bases apart. From cysteine to phenylalanine, the CDR3 is 15 amino acids long. Only the CDR3 region is kept as DNA, spanning 45 bases read in frame from base 1. Sequenced material: peripheral blood. The chain uses TRBV10-3 and TRBJ1-2, with TRBD1 tentatively as D gene (6 bases match). The clonotype was recovered from a human donor in a cohort sampled during active COVID-19. The DNA is as follows: TGTGCCATCAGTCCAACGGGGGGGCTGAACTATGGCTACACCTTC. This sequence encodes CAISPTGGLNYGYTF.